These T cell receptor beta chains were read from a single sample in a study of PD-1 blockade in mismatch repair-deficient tumors. Here immunoSEQ multiplex PCR was the method, and the copy in TCRdb shows in-frame clones only, minus some. The sample consists of some 110,000 clones, about 83% of them appearing once. The sequencing used peripheral blood, collected approximately 60 weeks after starting pembrolizumab. These receptors were collected from an adult with mismatch repair-deficient cancer. Both conserved end residues are part of each CDR3. D genes are given only for firm matches. Clone size is shown for a subset of rows, as once, few, many or a class of expanded clone.

>13|NA|TRBJ1-1|many|TRBV4-3
CASSQTGNSEAFF
TGCGCCAGCAGCCAAACAGGGAATTCTGAAGCTTTCTTT
>13|NA|TRBJ1-1|NA|TRBV5-1
CASSFRTDNEAFF
TGCGCCAGCAGCTTCCGGACGGATAATGAAGCTTTCTTT
>14|NA|TRBJ2-1|NA|TRBV10-2
CASRRESSYNEQFF
TGCGCCAGCAGACGGGAGAGCTCCTACAATGAGCAGTTCTTC
>14|TRBD1|TRBJ2-3|once|TRBV7-2
CASRDSSSTDTQYF
TGTGCCAGCCGGGACAGCTCAAGCACAGATACGCAGTATTTT
>13|NA|TRBJ2-5|few|TRBV5-1
CASSIRTGETQYF
TGCGCCAGCAGCATACGGACGGGAGAGACCCAGTACTTC
>13|TRBD2|TRBJ2-1|few|TRBV28
CASRLSGPNEQFF
TGTGCCAGCAGGCTTAGCGGGCCGAATGAGCAGTTCTTC
>13|TRBD1|TRBJ1-1|many|TRBV4-3
CASSQPGTDEAFF
TGCGCCAGCAGCCAACCCGGGACAGATGAAGCTTTCTTT
>15|TRBD2|TRBJ2-1|NA|TRBV6-5
CASLLKRDSYNEQFF
TGTGCCAGCCTCTTAAAGCGGGACTCCTACAATGAGCAGTTCTTC
>15|NA|TRBJ1-2|NA|TRBV19
CASSPMMTGGYGYTF
TGTGCCAGTAGTCCAATGATGACAGGCGGCTATGGCTACACCTTC
>15|NA|TRBJ1-2|NA|TRBV10-3
CAISESPGRDYGYTF
TGTGCCATCAGTGAGTCCCCGGGACGGGACTATGGCTACACCTTC
>14|TRBD2|TRBJ2-3|NA|TRBV29-1
CSVRTSGRTDTQYF
TGCAGCGTTCGGACTAGCGGGCGCACAGATACGCAGTATTTT
>13|NA|TRBJ1-5|NA|TRBV11-2
CASSFSSNQPQHF
TGTGCCAGCAGCTTTAGTAGCAATCAGCCCCAGCATTTT
>14|NA|TRBJ2-7|NA|TRBV19
CASSWRGSSYEQYF
TGTGCCAGTAGTTGGAGGGGGTCTTCCTACGAGCAGTACTTC
>13|NA|TRBJ2-3|NA|TRBV9
CASSTQIADTQYF
TGTGCCAGCAGCACGCAGATTGCAGATACGCAGTATTTT
>15|NA|TRBJ2-3|NA|TRBV30
CAWSGELSGTDTQYF
TGTGCCTGGAGTGGGGAGCTATCCGGCACAGATACGCAGTATTTT
>13|NA|TRBJ1-2|NA|TRBV9
CASSGGVNYGYTF
TGTGCCAGCAGCGGCGGGGTTAACTATGGCTACACCTTC
>14|NA|TRBJ1-1|few|TRBV14
CASSQGGAYTEAFF
TGTGCCAGCAGCCAAGGGGGGGCCTACACTGAAGCTTTCTTT
>17|NA|TRBJ2-2|NA|TRBV2
CASSERATGIFSGELFF
TGTGCCAGCAGTGAAAGGGCCACAGGGATCTTTTCCGGGGAGCTGTTTTTT
>17|NA|TRBJ2-6|NA|TRBV14
CASSQDIDNSGANVLTF
TGTGCCAGCAGCCAAGATATCGACAACTCTGGGGCCAACGTCCTGACTTTC
>14|NA|TRBJ1-1|NA|TRBV6-1
CASSETLGRTEAFF
TGTGCCAGCAGTGAAACCTTAGGGAGGACTGAAGCTTTCTTT
>15|TRBD2|TRBJ2-1|NA|TRBV19
CASSSGLAGVDEQFF
TGTGCCAGTAGTTCGGGACTAGCGGGAGTAGATGAGCAGTTCTTC
>16|NA|TRBJ2-2|NA|TRBV7-8
CASSSGMRGYTGELFF
TGTGCCAGCAGCTCCGGCATGAGGGGGTACACCGGGGAGCTGTTTTTT
>13|TRBD1|TRBJ2-2|NA|TRBV6-5
CASRDRDPGELFF
TGTGCCAGCAGGGACAGGGATCCCGGGGAGCTGTTTTTT
>13|NA|TRBJ2-1|NA|TRBV7-3
CATAEESYNEQFF
TGTGCCACCGCCGAGGAATCCTACAATGAGCAGTTCTTC
>11|NA|TRBJ2-2|once|TRBV10-1
CASSESGELFF
TGCGCCAGCAGTGAATCCGGGGAGCTGTTTTTT
>16|TRBD1|TRBJ2-3|NA|TRBV9
CASSVRGGQGTDTQYF
TGTGCCAGCAGCGTAAGGGGGGGACAGGGTACAGATACGCAGTATTTT
>14|NA|TRBJ2-3|NA|TRBV7-2
CASSLGLGGDTQYF
TGTGCCAGCAGCTTGGGACTCGGAGGCGATACGCAGTATTTT
>15|TRBD1|TRBJ2-7|NA|TRBV27
CASSLSQTGSHEQYF
TGTGCCAGCAGTTTATCCCAGACAGGGTCCCACGAGCAGTACTTC
>17|TRBD2|TRBJ2-5|NA|TRBV5-6
CASSPGTSGSRPFSPYF
TGTGCCAGCAGCCCGGGGACTAGCGGGAGTCGCCCTTTCTCTCCGTACTTC
>16|TRBD1|TRBJ2-3|NA|TRBV7-9
CASSSGQGASGNTQYF
TGTGCCAGCAGCTCGGGACAGGGGGCGTCGGGGAATACGCAGTATTTT
>13|NA|TRBJ1-3|few|TRBV29-1
CSVAETGGNTIYF
TGCAGCGTTGCAGAGACAGGTGGAAACACCATATATTTT
>13|NA|TRBJ1-1|NA|TRBV4-1
CASSQGGVAEAFF
TGCGCCAGCAGCCAAGGTGGAGTAGCTGAAGCTTTCTTT
>15|NA|TRBJ2-2|NA|TRBV5-1
CASSLSQSNTGELFF
TGCGCCAGCAGCTTGTCCCAGTCGAACACCGGGGAGCTGTTTTTT
>14|NA|TRBJ2-3|NA|TRBV27
CASSLSLAYDTQYF
TGTGCCAGCAGCCTCTCCCTAGCATACGATACGCAGTATTTT
>13|NA|TRBJ1-1|NA|TRBV29-1
CSVFFGSGSKAFF
TGCAGCGTTTTCTTCGGCTCCGGTAGCAAAGCTTTCTTT
>15|TRBD2|TRBJ2-3|few|TRBV6-1
CASSEGLAGADTQYF
TGTGCCAGCAGTGAAGGGTTGGCGGGAGCAGATACGCAGTATTTT
>15|NA|TRBJ1-2|NA|TRBV27
CASSLGGAPGYGYTF
TGTGCCAGCAGTTTAGGTGGGGCACCAGGTTATGGCTACACCTTC
>15|TRBD2|TRBJ2-1|few|TRBV4-1
CASRLAALAYNEQFF
TGCGCCAGCAGACTAGCGGCGTTGGCCTACAATGAGCAGTTCTTC
>14|NA|TRBJ2-7|NA|TRBV6-1
CASRMTSTNYEQYF
TGTGCCAGCAGGATGACAAGTACCAACTACGAGCAGTACTTC
>15|TRBD2|TRBJ2-1|NA|TRBV9
CASSVVVAGGDEQFF
TGTGCCAGCAGCGTAGTGGTAGCGGGAGGGGATGAGCAGTTCTTC
>14|NA|TRBJ1-4|NA|TRBV30
CAWSAPPTNEKLFF
TGTGCCTGGAGTGCTCCCCCAACTAATGAAAAACTGTTTTTT
>14|TRBD2|TRBJ2-1|once|TRBV28
CASGLAGRSGEQFF
TGTGCCAGCGGGCTAGCGGGAAGGAGTGGTGAGCAGTTCTTC
>15|NA|TRBJ2-1|NA|TRBV4-2
CASSLMSSSYNEQFF
TGTGCCAGCAGCTTGATGTCGAGCTCCTACAATGAGCAGTTCTTC
>15|TRBD1|TRBJ2-7|NA|TRBV27
CASSSRDRGSYEQYF
TGTGCCAGCAGTTCCCGGGACAGAGGCTCCTACGAGCAGTACTTC
>16|NA|TRBJ1-4|NA|TRBV7-2
CASTRRSGLNNEKLFF
TGTGCCAGCACCCGAAGGAGTGGCCTAAATAATGAAAAACTGTTTTTT
>16|NA|TRBJ2-3|NA|TRBV7-6
CASSLAWTPDTDTQYF
TGTGCCAGCAGCTTAGCCTGGACTCCAGACACAGATACGCAGTATTTT
>16|TRBD1|TRBJ2-1|NA|TRBV5-6
CASSLVQGQGAYGQFF
TGTGCCAGCAGCTTGGTCCAGGGACAGGGGGCGTATGGGCAGTTCTTC
>18|TRBD2|TRBJ2-1|NA|TRBV9
CASSPLGLAGRAYNEQFF
TGTGCCAGCAGCCCGCTGGGACTAGCGGGACGCGCTTACAATGAGCAGTTCTTC
>12|NA|TRBJ2-2|NA|TRBV29-1
CSVVTSTGELFF
TGCAGCGTTGTAACATCCACCGGGGAGCTGTTTTTT
>16|NA|TRBJ2-2|NA|TRBV9
CASSVGSGKQTGELFF
TGTGCCAGCAGCGTAGGTTCCGGGAAACAAACCGGGGAGCTGTTTTTT
>15|TRBD2|TRBJ2-5|NA|TRBV28
CASSSQTSGRETQYF
TGTGCCAGCAGTTCTCAGACTAGCGGGAGAGAGACCCAGTACTTC
>14|TRBD1|TRBJ1-1|NA|TRBV11-3
CASSFTDRGARVFF
TGTGCCAGCAGCTTTACAGACAGGGGGGCGAGAGTTTTCTTT
>15|NA|TRBJ2-7|NA|TRBV6-1
CASSEWPADSYEQYF
TGTGCCAGCAGTGAATGGCCAGCAGATTCCTACGAGCAGTACTTC